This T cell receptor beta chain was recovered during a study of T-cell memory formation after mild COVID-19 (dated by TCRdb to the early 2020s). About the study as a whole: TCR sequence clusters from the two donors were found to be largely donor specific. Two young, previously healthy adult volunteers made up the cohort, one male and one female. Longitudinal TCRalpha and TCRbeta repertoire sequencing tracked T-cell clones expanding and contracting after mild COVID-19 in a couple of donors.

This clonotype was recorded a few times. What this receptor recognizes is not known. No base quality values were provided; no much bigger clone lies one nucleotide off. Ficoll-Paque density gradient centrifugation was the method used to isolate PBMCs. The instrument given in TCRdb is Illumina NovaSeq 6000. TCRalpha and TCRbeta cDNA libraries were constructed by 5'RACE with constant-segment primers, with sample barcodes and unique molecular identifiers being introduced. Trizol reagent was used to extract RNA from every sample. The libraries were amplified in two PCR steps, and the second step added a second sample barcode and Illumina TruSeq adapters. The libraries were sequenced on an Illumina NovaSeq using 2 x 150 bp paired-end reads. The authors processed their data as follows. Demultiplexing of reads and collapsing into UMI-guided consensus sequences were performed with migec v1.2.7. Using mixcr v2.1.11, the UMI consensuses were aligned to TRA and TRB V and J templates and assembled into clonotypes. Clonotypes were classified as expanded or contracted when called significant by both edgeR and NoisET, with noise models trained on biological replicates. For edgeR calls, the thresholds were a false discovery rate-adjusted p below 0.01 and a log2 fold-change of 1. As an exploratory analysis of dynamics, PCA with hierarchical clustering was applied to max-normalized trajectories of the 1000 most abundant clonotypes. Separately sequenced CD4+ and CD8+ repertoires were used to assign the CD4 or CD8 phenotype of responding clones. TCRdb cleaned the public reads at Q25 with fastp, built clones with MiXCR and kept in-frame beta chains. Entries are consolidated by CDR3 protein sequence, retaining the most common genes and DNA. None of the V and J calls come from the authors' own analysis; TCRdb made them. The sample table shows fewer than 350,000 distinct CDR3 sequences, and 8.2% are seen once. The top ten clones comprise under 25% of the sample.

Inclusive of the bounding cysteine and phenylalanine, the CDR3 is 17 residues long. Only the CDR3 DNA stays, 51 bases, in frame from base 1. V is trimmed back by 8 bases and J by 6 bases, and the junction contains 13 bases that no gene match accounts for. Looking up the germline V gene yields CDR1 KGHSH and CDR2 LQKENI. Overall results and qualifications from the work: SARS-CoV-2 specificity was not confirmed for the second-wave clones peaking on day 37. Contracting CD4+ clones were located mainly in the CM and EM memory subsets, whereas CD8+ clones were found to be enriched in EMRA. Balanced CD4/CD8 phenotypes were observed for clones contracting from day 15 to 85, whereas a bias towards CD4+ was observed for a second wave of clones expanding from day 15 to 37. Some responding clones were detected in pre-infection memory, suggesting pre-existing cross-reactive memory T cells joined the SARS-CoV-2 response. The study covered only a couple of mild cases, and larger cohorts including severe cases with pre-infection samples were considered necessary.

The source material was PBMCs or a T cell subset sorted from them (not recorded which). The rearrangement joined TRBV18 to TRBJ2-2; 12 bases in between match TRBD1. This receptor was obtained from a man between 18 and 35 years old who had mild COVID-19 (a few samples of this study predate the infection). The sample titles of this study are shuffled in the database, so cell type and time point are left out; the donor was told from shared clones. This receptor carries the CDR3 CASGLSPGQGASGELFF. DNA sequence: TGTGCCAGCGGCTTGAGCCCGGGACAGGGGGCTTCCGGGGAGCTGTTTTTT.